The clone carrying this TCR beta chain was seen only once. Gene-specific TRAV and TRBV primers were used for first-strand cDNA, covering alpha and beta chains. TCR amplification involved 20 PCR cycles with a constant-region primer and V-primer adapter. Via MiXCR, TCRdb re-called the reads, giving one row per CDR3 protein. This sample has roughly 32,000 distinct CDR3 sequences, with under 55% found just once. Time point described: after trial treatment. Treatment given: LDRT plus nivolumab, ipilimumab, low-dose cyclophosphamide and aspirin (RACIN trial). The data are from a study of low-dose radiotherapy and immunotherapy resistance in tumors. Trimming cost V 2 bases and J 3 bases, with 7 bases left between them. CDR1 and CDR2 from the germline V gene are SGHTA and FQGNSA. CDR3 size: 13 residues.

The receptor was derived from a male donor with gallbladder cancer. This chain links TRBV7-2 with TRBJ2-5; D perhaps matches TRBD2 (6 bases). This material consisted of PBMCs, taken after low-dose radiotherapy plus immunotherapy. The CDR3 spells CASSLLAKETQYF. The CDR3 region has the DNA TGTGCCAGCAGCTTACTAGCGAAAGAGACCCAGTACTTC.